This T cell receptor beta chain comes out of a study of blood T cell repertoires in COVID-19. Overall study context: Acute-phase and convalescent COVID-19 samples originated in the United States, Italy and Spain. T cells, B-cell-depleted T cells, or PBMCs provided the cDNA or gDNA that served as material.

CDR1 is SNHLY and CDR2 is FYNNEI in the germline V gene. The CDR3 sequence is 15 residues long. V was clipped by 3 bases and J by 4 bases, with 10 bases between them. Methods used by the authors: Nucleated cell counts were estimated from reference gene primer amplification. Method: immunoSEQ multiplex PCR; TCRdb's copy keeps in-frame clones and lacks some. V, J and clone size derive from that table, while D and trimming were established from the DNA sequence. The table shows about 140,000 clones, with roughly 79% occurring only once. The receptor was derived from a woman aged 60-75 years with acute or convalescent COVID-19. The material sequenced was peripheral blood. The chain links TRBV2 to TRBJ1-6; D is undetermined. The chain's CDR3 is CASSEGQVYNSPLHF. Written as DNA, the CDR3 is TGTGCCAGCAGTGAGGGTCAGGTGTATAATTCACCCCTCCACTTT.